The entry below describes one T cell receptor beta chain. Its antigen is still unknown. Base qualities were left out, and no much larger clone turns up one base away. CDR3 length: 16 amino acids, cysteine to phenylalanine. Here the CDR3 DNA is all that survives: 48 bases in frame from base 1. The junction carries 17 bases between V and J, which are trimmed by 1 base and 8 bases respectively. CDR1 and CDR2 (SGHAT, FQNNGV) derive from the germline V gene. The data were taken from a study of blood T cell repertoires in COVID-19 (dated by TCRdb to the early 2020s). A note on the overall study: Samples covering the acute and convalescent phases of COVID-19 were provided by collaborators in the United States, Italy and Spain. The prospective study material was composed of cDNA or gDNA derived from T cells, B-cell-depleted T cells, or PBMCs. The dataset comprised deeply sampled blood TCRbeta repertoires from subjects exposed to, actively infected with, or recovered from COVID-19. A freely available public database, intended as a resource for researchers studying the immune response to SARS-CoV-2, is where the repertoires were released. The samples were drawn from two sources: the first 160 participants of the ongoing ImmuneRACE study, and fewer than 1,500 subjects contributed by 6 global collaborators. The sample metadata nearly always contained a de-identified subject ID, COVID-19 status, age in years and sex. Where HLA class I and class II types were available, the types were taken from metadata supplied by the sample provider, not from assay-based typing.

Points the paper makes about the study in general: The amount of clinical and demographic metadata varied by source and participant and was provided uncurated.

The immunoSEQ Assay, a bias-controlled multiplex PCR, was used to amplify TCRbeta CDR3 regions from genomic DNA. Turning to the authors' computational methods: Nucleated cell counts per sample were estimated from amplification of reference gene primers within the assay. To quantify the absolute abundance of each unique TCRbeta CDR3 rearrangement, sequence reads were collapsed and filtered. Productive Simpson clonality was computed per sample as the square root of Simpson's diversity index over productive rearrangements. In TCRdb, the immuneACCESS table is reduced to in-frame sequences with V and J assigned. These tables do not hold every clone; where another copy was compared, an unresolved V gene accounts for under half, and the others remain unexplained. The V and J calls and the clone size are those of that table, but D and trimming were determined from the DNA. Present in this sample are about 140,000 clones, about 86% of which were seen just once. Roughly 8% of the sample belongs to the ten largest clones.

Whole blood was collected in K2EDTA tubes by collaborating institutions according to the institutions' own protocols. For TCRbeta analysis, collaborators shipped samples in one of three forms: frozen whole blood, isolated PBMCs, or DNA extracted from either of those sample types. The chain links TRBV11-2 with TRBJ1-4; the D gene assignment is ambiguous. This TCR was sampled from a woman in her fifties or sixties with acute or convalescent COVID-19. Material: peripheral blood. This receptor has the CDR3 CASSLVGRPATEKLFF. The nucleotides read TGTGCCAGCAGCTTAGTAGGCAGGCCTGCTACGGAAAAACTGTTTTTT.